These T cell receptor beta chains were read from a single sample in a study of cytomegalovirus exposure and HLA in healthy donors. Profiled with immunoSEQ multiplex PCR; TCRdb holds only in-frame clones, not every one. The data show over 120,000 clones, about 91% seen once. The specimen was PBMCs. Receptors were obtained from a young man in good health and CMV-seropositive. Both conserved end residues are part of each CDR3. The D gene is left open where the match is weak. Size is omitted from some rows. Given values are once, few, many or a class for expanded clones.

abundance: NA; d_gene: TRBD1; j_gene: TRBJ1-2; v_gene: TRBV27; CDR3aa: CASRPSGGFGYTF; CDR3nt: TGTGCCAGCAGACCCTCAGGGGGATTCGGCTACACCTTC
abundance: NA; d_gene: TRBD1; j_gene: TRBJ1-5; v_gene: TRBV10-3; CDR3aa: CAISAGQGDQPQHF; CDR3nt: TGTGCCATCAGTGCCGGACAGGGTGATCAGCCCCAGCATTTT
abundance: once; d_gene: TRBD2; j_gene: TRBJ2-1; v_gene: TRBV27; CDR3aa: CASSLFFSGTSRDNEQFF; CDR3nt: TGTGCCAGCAGTTTATTTTTTAGCGGGACTAGCCGTGACAATGAGCAGTTCTTC
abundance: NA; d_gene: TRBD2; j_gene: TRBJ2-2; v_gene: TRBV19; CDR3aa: CASSREGSLTGELFF; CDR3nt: TGTGCCAGTAGTAGGGAGGGATCCCTCACCGGGGAGCTGTTTTTT
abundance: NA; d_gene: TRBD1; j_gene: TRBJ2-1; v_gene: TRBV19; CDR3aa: CASSKWTGGMEQFF; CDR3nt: TGTGCCAGTAGTAAATGGACAGGGGGAATGGAGCAGTTCTTC
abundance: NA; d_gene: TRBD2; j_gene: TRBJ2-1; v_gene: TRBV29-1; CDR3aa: CSVGRAGLAGNEQFF; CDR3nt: TGCAGCGTTGGAAGGGCCGGACTAGCCGGCAATGAGCAGTTCTTC
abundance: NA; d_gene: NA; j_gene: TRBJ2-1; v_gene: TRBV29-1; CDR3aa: CSVRRAYNEQFF; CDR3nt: TGCAGCGTGCGGCGGGCTTACAATGAGCAGTTCTTC
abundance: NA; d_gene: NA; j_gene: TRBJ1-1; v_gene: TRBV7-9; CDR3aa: CASSFPSGEAFF; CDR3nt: TGTGCCAGCAGCTTTCCTAGTGGTGAAGCTTTCTTT
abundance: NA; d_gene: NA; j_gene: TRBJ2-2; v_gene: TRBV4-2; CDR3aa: CASSRGGGGDAGELFF; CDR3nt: TGTGCCAGCAGCCGGGGTGGAGGGGGCGACGCCGGGGAGCTGTTTTTT
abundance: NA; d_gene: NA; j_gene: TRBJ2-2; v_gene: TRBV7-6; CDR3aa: CASSHNQRGTAGELFF; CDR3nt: TGTGCCAGCAGCCATAACCAACGGGGTACCGCCGGGGAGCTGTTTTTT
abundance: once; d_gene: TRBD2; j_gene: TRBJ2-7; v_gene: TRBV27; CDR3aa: CASSFPIAGGLYEQYF; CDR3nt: TGTGCCAGCAGTTTCCCTATAGCGGGAGGACTCTACGAGCAGTACTTC
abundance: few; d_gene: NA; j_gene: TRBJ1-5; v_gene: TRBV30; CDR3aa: CAWSGNRANQPQHF; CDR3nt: TGTGCCTGGAGTGGGAACAGGGCAAATCAGCCCCAGCATTTT
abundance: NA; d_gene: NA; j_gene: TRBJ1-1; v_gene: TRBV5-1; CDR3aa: CASSSGANTEAFF; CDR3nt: TGCGCCAGCAGCTCGGGAGCGAACACTGAAGCTTTCTTT
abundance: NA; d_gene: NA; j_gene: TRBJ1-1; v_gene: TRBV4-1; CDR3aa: CASSQGLGNTEAFF; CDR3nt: TGCGCCAGCAGCCAAGGACTGGGGAACACTGAAGCTTTCTTT
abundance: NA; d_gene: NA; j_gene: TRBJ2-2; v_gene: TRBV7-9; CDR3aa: CASSMRDERGELFF; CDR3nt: TGTGCCAGCAGCATGCGGGATGAACGCGGGGAGCTGTTTTTT
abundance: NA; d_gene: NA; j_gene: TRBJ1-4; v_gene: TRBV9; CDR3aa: CASSVEQNGEKLFF; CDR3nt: TGTGCCAGCAGCGTTGAACAGAATGGTGAAAAACTGTTTTTT
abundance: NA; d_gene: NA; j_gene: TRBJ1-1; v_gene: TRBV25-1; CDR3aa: CASRQGMVEAFF; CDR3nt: TGTGCCAGCAGACAGGGAATGGTTGAAGCTTTCTTT
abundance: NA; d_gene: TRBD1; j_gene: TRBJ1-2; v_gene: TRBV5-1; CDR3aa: CASSFETGVGGYTF; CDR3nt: TGCGCCAGCAGCTTCGAGACAGGGGTGGGAGGCTACACCTTC
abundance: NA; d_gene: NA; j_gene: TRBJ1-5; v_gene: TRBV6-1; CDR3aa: CASRKAGAGPQHF; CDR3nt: TGTGCCAGCAGGAAGGCGGGGGCCGGGCCCCAGCATTTT
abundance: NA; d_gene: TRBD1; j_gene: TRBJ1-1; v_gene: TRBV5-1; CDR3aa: CASSPSQGLLTEAFF; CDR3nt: TGCGCCAGCAGCCCTTCACAGGGGCTACTCACTGAAGCTTTCTTT
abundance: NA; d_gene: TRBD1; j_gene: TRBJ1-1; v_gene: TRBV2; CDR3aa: CASRGTGVNTEAFF; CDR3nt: TGTGCCAGCAGGGGGACAGGGGTGAACACTGAAGCTTTCTTT
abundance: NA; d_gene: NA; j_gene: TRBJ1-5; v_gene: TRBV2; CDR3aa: CASSDGQPQHF; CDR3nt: TGTGCCAGCAGTGACGGTCAGCCCCAGCATTTT
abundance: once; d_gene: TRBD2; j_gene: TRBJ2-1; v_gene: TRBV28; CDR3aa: CASSLRDSVFSGGATYNEQFF; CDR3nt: TGTGCCAGCAGTTTAAGAGACAGTGTATTTAGCGGGGGGGCCACCTACAATGAGCAGTTCTTC
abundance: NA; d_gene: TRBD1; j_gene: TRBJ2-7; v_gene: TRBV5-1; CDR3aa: CASSRGQGFGEQYF; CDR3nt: TGCGCCAGCAGCCGGGGACAGGGCTTTGGCGAGCAGTACTTC
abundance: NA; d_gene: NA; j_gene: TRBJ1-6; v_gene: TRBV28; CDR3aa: CASRTGGSYNSPLHF; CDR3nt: TGTGCCAGCAGAACGGGGGGCTCCTATAATTCACCCCTCCACTTT
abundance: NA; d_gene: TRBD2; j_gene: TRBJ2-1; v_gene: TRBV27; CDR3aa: CASGGLADYNEQFF; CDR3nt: TGTGCCAGCGGGGGACTAGCGGACTACAATGAGCAGTTCTTC
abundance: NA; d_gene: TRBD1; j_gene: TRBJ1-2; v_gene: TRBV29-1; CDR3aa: CSVGDGQGYGYTF; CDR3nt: TGCAGCGTTGGAGACGGACAGGGATATGGCTACACCTTC
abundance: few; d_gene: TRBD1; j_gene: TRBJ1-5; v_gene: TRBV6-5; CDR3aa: CATARGTGDQPQHF; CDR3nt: TGTGCCACCGCCAGGGGGACAGGAGATCAGCCCCAGCATTTT
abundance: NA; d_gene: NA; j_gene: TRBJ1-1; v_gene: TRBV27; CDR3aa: CASSSGGNTEAFF; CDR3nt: TGTGCCAGCAGTTCCGGTGGGAACACTGAAGCTTTCTTT
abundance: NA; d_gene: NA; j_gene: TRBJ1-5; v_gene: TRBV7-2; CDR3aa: CASSLSPHQPQHF; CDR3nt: TGTGCCAGCAGCTTAAGCCCGCATCAGCCCCAGCATTTT
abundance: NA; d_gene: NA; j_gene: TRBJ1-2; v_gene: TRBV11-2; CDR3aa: CASSRETVGYTF; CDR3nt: TGTGCCAGCAGCCGCGAGACAGTTGGTTACACCTTC
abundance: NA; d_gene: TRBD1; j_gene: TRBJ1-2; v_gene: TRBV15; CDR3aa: CATSSQTGFYGYTF; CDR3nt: TGTGCCACCAGCAGTCAGACAGGGTTCTATGGCTACACCTTC
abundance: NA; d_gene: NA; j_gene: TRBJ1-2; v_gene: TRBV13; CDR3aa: CASSNAGSLEDGYTF; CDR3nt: TGTGCCAGCAGCAACGCGGGCAGTCTGGAAGATGGCTACACCTTC
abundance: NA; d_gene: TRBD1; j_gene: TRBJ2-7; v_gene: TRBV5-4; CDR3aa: CASSLGPDRGESYEQYF; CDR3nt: TGTGCCAGCAGCTTGGGCCCCGACAGGGGGGAATCCTACGAGCAGTACTTC
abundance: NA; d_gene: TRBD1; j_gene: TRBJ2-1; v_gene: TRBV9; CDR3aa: CASSPWTGGNEQFF; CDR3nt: TGTGCCAGCAGCCCTTGGACAGGGGGGAATGAGCAGTTCTTC
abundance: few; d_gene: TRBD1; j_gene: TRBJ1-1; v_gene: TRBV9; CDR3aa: CASSFGQAPTEAFF; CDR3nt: TGTGCCAGCAGCTTTGGACAGGCGCCCACTGAAGCTTTCTTT
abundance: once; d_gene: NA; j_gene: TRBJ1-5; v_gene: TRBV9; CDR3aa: CASSVGSGKSNQPQHF; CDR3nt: TGTGCCAGCAGCGTAGGTTCGGGGAAGAGCAATCAGCCCCAGCATTTT
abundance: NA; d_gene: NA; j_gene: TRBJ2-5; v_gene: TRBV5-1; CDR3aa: CASNNKQETQYF; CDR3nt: TGCGCCAGCAATAACAAGCAAGAGACCCAGTACTTC
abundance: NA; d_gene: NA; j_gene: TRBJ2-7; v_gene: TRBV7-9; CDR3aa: CASSLTDKGNEQYF; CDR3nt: TGTGCCAGCAGCTTAACCGATAAGGGGAACGAGCAGTACTTC
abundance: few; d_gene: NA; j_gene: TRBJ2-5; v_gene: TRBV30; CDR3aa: CAWAIPAGFAETQYF; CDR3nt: TGTGCCTGGGCTATCCCCGCAGGGTTTGCGGAGACCCAGTACTTC
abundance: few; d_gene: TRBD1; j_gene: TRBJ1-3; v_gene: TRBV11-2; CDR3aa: CASRRTGPGNTIYF; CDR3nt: TGTGCCAGCAGGCGGACAGGTCCTGGAAACACCATATATTTT
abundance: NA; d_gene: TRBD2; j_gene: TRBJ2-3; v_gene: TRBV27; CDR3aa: CASRGAGGPTDTQYF; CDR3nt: TGTGCCAGCAGGGGAGCGGGGGGGCCGACAGATACGCAGTATTTT
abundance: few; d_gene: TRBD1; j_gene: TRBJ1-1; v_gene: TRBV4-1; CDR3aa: CASSPRQGASLGAFF; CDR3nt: TGCGCCAGCAGCCCCCGACAGGGGGCCTCGTTAGGAGCTTTCTTT
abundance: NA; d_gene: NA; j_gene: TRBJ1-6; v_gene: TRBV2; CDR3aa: CASEYRSNSPLHF; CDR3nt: TGTGCCAGCGAGTACAGGAGTAATTCACCCCTCCACTTT
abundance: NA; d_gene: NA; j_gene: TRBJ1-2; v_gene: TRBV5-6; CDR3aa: CASSLVANYGYTF; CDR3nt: TGTGCCAGCAGCTTGGTGGCCAACTATGGCTACACCTTC
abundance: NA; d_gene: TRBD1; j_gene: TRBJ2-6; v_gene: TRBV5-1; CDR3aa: CASMGQAGANVLTF; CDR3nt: TGCGCCAGCATGGGACAGGCCGGGGCCAACGTCCTGACTTTC
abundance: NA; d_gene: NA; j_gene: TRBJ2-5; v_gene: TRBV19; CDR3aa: CASSRQRRETQYF; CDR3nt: TGTGCCAGTAGTCGACAGCGTAGGGAGACCCAGTACTTC
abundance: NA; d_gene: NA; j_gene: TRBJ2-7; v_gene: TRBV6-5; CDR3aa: CASSYSEGRHEQYF; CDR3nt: TGTGCCAGCAGTTACTCGGAGGGGCGCCACGAGCAGTACTTC
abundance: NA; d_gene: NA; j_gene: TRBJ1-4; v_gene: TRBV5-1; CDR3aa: CASSATGKTNEKLFF; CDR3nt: TGCGCCAGCAGCGCAACAGGGAAAACTAATGAAAAACTGTTTTTT
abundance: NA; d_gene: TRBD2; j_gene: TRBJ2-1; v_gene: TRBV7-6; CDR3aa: CASSLRTSGSSYNEQFF; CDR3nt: TGTGCCAGCAGCTTAAGGACTAGCGGGAGCTCCTACAATGAGCAGTTCTTC
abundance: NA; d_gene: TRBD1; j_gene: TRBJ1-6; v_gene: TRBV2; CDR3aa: CASSLTGGNINSPLHF; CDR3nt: TGTGCCAGCAGTTTGACAGGGGGGAATATCAATTCACCCCTCCACTTT
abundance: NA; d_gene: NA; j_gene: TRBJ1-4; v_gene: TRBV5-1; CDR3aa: CASSLVPGPTNEKLFF; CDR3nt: TGCGCCAGCAGCTTGGTTCCCGGTCCAACTAATGAAAAACTGTTTTTT
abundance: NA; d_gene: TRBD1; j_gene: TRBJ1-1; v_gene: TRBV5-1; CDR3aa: CASSRGQGFTEAFF; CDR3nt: TGCGCCAGCAGCCGCGGACAGGGCTTCACTGAAGCTTTCTTT
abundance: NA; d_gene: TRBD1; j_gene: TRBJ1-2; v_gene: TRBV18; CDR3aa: CATRVGQSYGYTF; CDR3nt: TGTGCCACCCGCGTGGGACAGTCCTATGGCTACACCTTC
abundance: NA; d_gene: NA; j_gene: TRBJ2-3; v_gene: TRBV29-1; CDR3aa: CSVEDQGPPTQYF; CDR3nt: TGCAGCGTTGAAGATCAGGGCCCCCCAACGCAGTATTTT